This T cell receptor beta chain was sequenced during a study of blood T cell repertoires in COVID-19. Study in general: Acute and convalescent COVID-19 samples came from the United States, Italy and Spain.

V was pared by 2 bases and J by 4 bases, with 10 bases of the junction left unmatched. CDR1 SGDLS and CDR2 YYNGEE come from the germline V gene. CDR3 length: 17 residues. Generated by immunoSEQ multiplex PCR, the TCRdb table keeps only in-frame clones and is missing some. The data show over 300,000 clones, approximately 83% seen once. Participants' own reports of clinical history determined their cohort assignment. Sequencing input: PBMCs or T cells enriched from blood (not recorded which). This TCR derives from a man aged 25-45 years who had recovered from COVID-19. The J gene is TRBJ2-1, the V gene TRBV9; 9 bases match TRBD2. For the CDR3, the DNA is TGTGCCAGCAGCGTCGGCGAAAGCGGGGGGAGTTACAATGAGCAGTTCTTC. Translated, it gives CASSVGESGGSYNEQFF.